This T cell receptor (beta chain) derives from a study of blood T cell repertoires in COVID-19. The CDR3 is 15 residues long. Per the original methods: Cell counts per sample came from amplifying reference gene primers. Libraries were prepared by immunoSEQ multiplex PCR; TCRdb keeps only in-frame clonotypes and omits some of them. V and J calls and clone size are copied from that table; D and trimming were computed from the DNA. There are roughly 340,000 clones in the sample; 70% to 90% occur only once, and more than 1.5% lies in the top ten. This TCR came from a man aged 35 to 55 in a cohort exposed to, infected with or recovered from COVID-19 (not recorded which). This chain joins TRBV21-1 and TRBJ2-7; the DNA was not compared with TRBD1, the D call given in the table. TRBV21-1 is reported as a pseudogene. Specimen: PBMCs or T cells enriched from blood (not recorded which). The CDR3 region is CASNPDRMSSYEQYF. Written as DNA, the CDR3 is TGTGCCAGCAACCCGGACAGGATGAGCTCCTACGAGCAGTACTTC.